Below, 31 T cell receptor beta chains from the same sample are listed, as sequenced in a study of shared clonotypes between healthy human individuals. Method: immunoSEQ multiplex PCR; TCRdb's copy keeps in-frame clones and lacks some. This table holds under 850,000 clones, about 91% found once. CD45RO-negative, CCR7-selected cells formed the naive CD8 fraction, which excluded terminally differentiated effector memory CD45RA+ cells. Sequenced: naive CD8+ T cells sorted from blood. These TCRs come from a man aged 30 to 45 in good health.

The chain has TRBV5-4 and TRBJ1-2; D not resolved. CDR3 length equals 16 residues. V gave up 0 bases and J gave up 2 bases, with 14 bases separating them. Germline V gene lookup returns CDR1 SGHNT and CDR2 YYREEE (reference sequence). The CDR3 DNA reads TGTGCCAGCAGCTTGGGAGGTAGTGTATACAACTATGGCTACACCTTC. The encoded protein is CASSLGGSVYNYGYTF.

The chain joins TRBV7-2 to TRBJ2-4, with no clear D. CDR1 is SGHTA and CDR2 is FQGNSA in the germline V gene. The CDR3 covers 13 residues. Trimming took off 1 base at V and 9 bases at J, with 10 bases between the two ends. Written as DNA, the CDR3 is TGTGCCAGCAGCTTAGTGCTAGTCGGCATTCAGTACTTC. Encoded protein: CASSLVLVGIQYF. Filled out from reference TRBV7-2 and TRBJ2-4, the complete variable domain reads GAGVSQSPSNKVTEKGKDVELRCDPISGHTALYWYRQSLGQGLEFLIYFQGNSAPDKSGLPSDRFSAERTGGSVSTLTIQRTQQEDSAVYLCASSLVLVGIQYFGAGTRLSVL.

CDR3 DNA sequence: TGTGCCAGCAGCCCGACTAATGGCAATCAGCCCCAGCATTTT. Translating it yields CASSPTNGNQPQHF. The chain is built from TRBV28 and TRBJ1-5; D remains ambiguous. CDR1 is MDHEN and CDR2 is SYDVKM in the germline V gene. Trimming took off 6 bases at V and 2 bases at J, with 11 bases between the two ends. The CDR3 covers 14 residues. Full variable domain (rest looked up from reference TRBV28 and TRBJ1-5): DVKVTQSSRYLVKRTGEKVFLECVQDMDHENMFWYRQDPGLGLRLIYFSYDVKMKEKGDIPEGYSVSREKKERFSLILESASTNQTSMYLCASSPTNGNQPQHFGDGTRLSIL.

V usage is TRBV19 and J usage is TRBJ2-2, with D perhaps TRBD1 or TRBD2 (5 bases each). CDR3 length equals 18 residues. Between the trimmed V and J ends, which lost 3 bases and 3 bases, there was a span of 20 bases. Germline CDR1 reads LNHDA; CDR2 reads SQIVND (reference sequence). Here the CDR3 reads CASSIYHPGTGYTGELFF. The DNA for the CDR3 is TGTGCCAGTAGTATTTATCACCCCGGGACCGGTTACACCGGGGAGCTGTTTTTT.

The CDR3 DNA is TGTGCCAGCAGTGAACCATCCCGGACAGGGTTGGGGAACACCATATATTTT. Amino acids: CASSEPSRTGLGNTIYF. This chain connects TRBV25-1 to TRBJ1-3; 8 nucleotides match TRBD1. With V trimmed by 2 bases and J by 7 bases, 13 bases remained unmatched. The CDR3 runs to 17 residues. From germline, CDR1 is MGHDK and CDR2 SYGVNS.

This CDR3 reads CASSPPGSGRYEQYF. CDR3 DNA: TGTGCCAGCAGCCCCCCAGGTAGCGGGAGGTACGAGCAGTACTTC. The chain has TRBV9 and TRBJ2-7; TRBD2 matches 10 bases. Germline V CDR1 and CDR2: SGDLS, YYNGEE. CDR3 length: 15 residues. Losses at the gene ends were 4 bases for V and 4 bases for J; bases not matched to a gene: 8.

This clone has just a few counts. The chain has TRBV29-1 and TRBJ2-1, with 11 nucleotides matching TRBD1. The CDR3 spans 14 residues. J gave up 7 bases and V 3 bases, and 5 bases lay outside the gene matches. Germline V lookup: CDR1 SQVTM, CDR2 ANQGSEA. CDR3 nucleotides: TGCAGCGTTGAGAGGGACAGGGGGATGAATGAGCAGTTCTTC. Protein sequence: CSVERDRGMNEQFF.

In this sample, this clone turned up a few times. Other DNA sequences within the sample encode an identical CDR3. V gene TRBV7-9 combines with J gene TRBJ2-7; D is possibly TRBD1 (6 bases). Trimming shortened V by 5 bases and J by 4 bases, and 9 bases separated the two germline ends. The CDR3 is made up of 12 amino acids. Germline values: CDR1 SEHNR, CDR2 FQNEAQ (reference sequence). CDR3 loop: CASSPRGYEQYF. The CDR3 region has the DNA TGTGCCAGCAGCCCAAGGGGGTACGAGCAGTACTTC.

The chain combines TRBV9 with TRBJ2-7; D tentatively fits TRBD1 or TRBD2 (5 bases each). The CDR3 runs 14 residues. The ends were cut back, 4 bases at V and 2 bases at J, with 13 bases in the middle. The germline CDR1 and CDR2 sequences are SGDLS and YYNGEE. CDR3 loop: CASSPRDRTYEQYF. The CDR3 bases are TGTGCCAGCAGCCCAAGGGACCGTACCTACGAGCAGTACTTC.

The chain joins TRBV5-5 to TRBJ2-1; 9 bases are shared with TRBD2. The CDR3 is made up of 14 amino acids. Trimming removed 3 bases from V and 4 bases from J; junction bases left unmatched: 2. In germline, CDR1 is SGHKS, CDR2 YYEKEE (reference sequence). The CDR3 spells CASSSSGNYNEQFF. The CDR3 nucleotides are TGTGCCAGCAGCTCTAGCGGGAATTACAATGAGCAGTTCTTC.

Only one count was recorded for this clone. The chain combines TRBV7-7 with TRBJ2-2; 9 bases are shared with TRBD1. The CDR3 spans 15 residues. Trimming took 4 bases from V and 4 from J; bases not matched to a gene: 4. Germline V gives CDR1 SSHAT, CDR2 FNYEAQ (reference sequence). Here the CDR3 reads CASSSGQGGTGELFF. In DNA form, the CDR3 reads TGTGCCAGCAGCTCGGGACAGGGAGGCACCGGGGAGCTGTTTTTT.

This clone appeared a few times. J is TRBJ1-2 and V is TRBV9; 10 bases fit TRBD1. Germline loops: CDR1 SGDLS, CDR2 YYNGEE. CDR3 length equals 21 residues. The junction had 19 bases not matched to a gene; V was cut back by 1 base and J by 1 base. The DNA for the CDR3 is TGTGCCAGCAGCGTATCCCCCCAGCCGGGGACAGGGGTGGCAGTTAACTATGGCTACACCTTC. This sequence encodes CASSVSPQPGTGVAVNYGYTF.

The chain employs TRBV5-5 and TRBJ2-7; D possibly uses TRBD1 or TRBD2 (5 bases each). With 4 bases removed from V and 4 bases from J, the gap between germline ends came to 12 bases. Germline lookup yields CDR1 SGHKS and CDR2 YYEKEE (reference sequence). This CDR3 spans 13 amino acids. CDR3: CASSGDLSYEQYF. In nucleotides, the CDR3 is TGTGCCAGCAGCGGGGACCTATCTTACGAGCAGTACTTC.

This chain links TRBV30 with TRBJ2-3, with D uncertain. This CDR3 is built from 13 residues. Germline V gene lookup returns CDR1 GTSNPN and CDR2 SVGIG (reference sequence). With 0 bases removed from V and 3 bases from J, the gap between germline ends came to 7 bases. The CDR3 is CAWSVVGTDTQYF. In DNA, the CDR3 is TGTGCCTGGAGTGTAGTCGGGACAGATACGCAGTATTTT.

The rearrangement uses TRBV4-3 and TRBJ1-2, with D possibly being TRBD1 (6 bases). V dropped 0 bases and J dropped 4 bases, with 21 bases sitting between them. Germline CDR1 LGHNA, CDR2 YSLEER. This CDR3 is built from 18 residues. As DNA, the CDR3 is TGCGCCAGCAGCCAAGATAGACAAAAGGGGGGAATTTTCTATGGCTACACCTTC. This sequence encodes CASSQDRQKGGIFYGYTF.

This chain links TRBV27 with TRBJ2-7; unclear D gene. The V end was cut by 5 bases, the J end by 2 bases, with 10 bases between. Per germline, CDR1 MNHEY and CDR2 SMNVEV (reference sequence). This CDR3 region has 13 residues. The CDR3 bases are TGTGCCAGCAGTCCCGGCGCAACCTACGAGCAGTACTTC. This encodes CASSPGATYEQYF.

The CDR3 loop is CASSLSIAGLYNEQFF. The CDR3 region has the DNA TGTGCCAGCAGTTTAAGTATAGCGGGGCTTTACAATGAGCAGTTCTTC. The chain carries TRBV6-6 and TRBJ2-1; 8 bases agree with TRBD2. Germline CDR1 and CDR2: MNHNY and SVGAGI (reference sequence). This CDR3 contains 16 residues. The ends lost 4 bases at V and 4 bases at J; junction bases unmatched: 9.

The J gene is TRBJ2-7, the V gene TRBV7-9; D may be TRBD1 (6 bases). CDR3 length: 17 amino acids. The V and J ends lost 3 bases and 4 bases respectively, with 22 bases between them. Per the germline V gene, CDR1 is SEHNR and CDR2 is FQNEAQ (reference sequence). CDR3: CASSFPSSGTKFYEQYF. CDR3 bases: TGTGCCAGCAGCTTTCCTTCTTCCGGGACAAAATTTTACGAGCAGTACTTC. Together with reference TRBV7-9 and TRBJ2-7, the CDR3 gives the full variable domain: DTGVSQNPRHKITKRGQNVTFRCDPISEHNRLYWYRQTLGQGPEFLTYFQNEAQLEKSRLLSDRFSAERPKGSFSTLEIQRTEQGDSAMYLCASSFPSSGTKFYEQYFGPGTRLTVT.

This chain joins TRBV13 and TRBJ2-7; D is possibly TRBD1 or TRBD2 (6 bases each). V was pared by 1 base and J by 5 bases, with 15 bases between. The germline V gene encodes CDR1 PRHDT and CDR2 FYEKMQ (reference sequence). This CDR3 is built from 15 residues. CDR3 nucleotide sequence: TGTGCCAGCAGCTTAGTACTTCCGGGGGACAACGAGCAGTACTTC. Its protein product is CASSLVLPGDNEQYF.

The chain employs TRBV28 and TRBJ2-7; D is tentatively TRBD1 or TRBD2 (5 bases each). This CDR3 region has 14 residues. Germline V gene sequence: CDR1 MDHEN, CDR2 SYDVKM. Trimming stripped 6 bases from V and 3 bases from J, with 15 bases between. Written as DNA, the CDR3 is TGTGCCAGCAGATACCCCGGGACGAACTACGAGCAGTACTTC. It specifies CASRYPGTNYEQYF.

The chain recombines TRBV2 with TRBJ2-6; D call uncertain. V shed 9 bases and J shed 3 bases, with 21 bases lying between them. CDR1 and CDR2 from the germline V gene are SNHLY and FYNNEI. CDR3 size: 17 residues. The CDR3 loop reads CASPQRHTAGGANVLTF. CDR3 bases: TGTGCCAGTCCCCAGAGACACACAGCCGGTGGGGCCAACGTCCTGACTTTC.

The genes are TRBV19 and TRBJ2-3; 10 nucleotides agree with TRBD2. The CDR3 loop spans 15 amino acids. From germline, CDR1 is LNHDA and CDR2 SQIVND (reference sequence). The ends lost 5 bases at V and 5 bases at J; junction bases unmatched: 7. The CDR3 DNA sequence: TGTGCCAGTAGTTCCCGACTAGCGGGCGAAGATACGCAGTATTTT. Translated, it gives CASSSRLAGEDTQYF.

The V gene is TRBV7-9, the J gene TRBJ2-1; TRBD2 agrees at 10 bases. The ends lost 4 bases at V and 7 bases at J; junction bases unmatched: 13. The germline V gene encodes CDR1 SEHNR and CDR2 FQNEAQ (reference sequence). This CDR3 has 17 residues. The DNA for the CDR3 is TGTGCCAGCAGCTCCTCTGAAGCGGGAGGGCCGAGTAATGAGCAGTTCTTC. Translation: CASSSSEAGGPSNEQFF.

The CDR3 region is CASSETGLEHNEQFF. CDR3 nucleotides: TGTGCCAGCAGTGAAACGGGACTAGAACACAATGAGCAGTTCTTC. The J gene is TRBJ2-1, the V gene TRBV25-1; 8 bases fit TRBD2. Germline CDR1 MGHDK, CDR2 SYGVNS. Trimming at V came to 2 bases and at J to 5 bases, leaving 5 bases not matched to a gene. The CDR3 runs to 15 residues.

This chain connects TRBV9 to TRBJ2-7; 9 bases fit TRBD2. V shed 0 bases and J 4 bases; nucleotides not matched to a gene: 5. The germline V gene has CDR1 SGDLS and CDR2 YYNGEE. The CDR3 covers 15 residues. The CDR3 here is CASSVAAGGRYEQYF. Here the CDR3 DNA reads TGTGCCAGCAGCGTAGCGGCGGGAGGGCGTTACGAGCAGTACTTC.

The chain combines TRBV4-3 with TRBJ1-2, with a weak D call TRBD1 (5 bases). Deletions cut 1 base from V and 9 bases from J, with 15 bases between. This CDR3 region has 14 residues. Germline V gene sequence: CDR1 LGHNA, CDR2 YSLEER. In DNA form, the CDR3 reads TGCGCCAGCAGCCAAGGGGGGGTACTCTACAGCTACACCTTC. Protein sequence: CASSQGGVLYSYTF.

The J gene is TRBJ2-7, the V gene TRBV2; D may be TRBD1 (5 bases). The CDR3 is 12 residues long. The germline CDR1 and CDR2 sequences are SNHLY and FYNNEI. The V and J ends lost 6 bases and 3 bases respectively, with 9 bases between them. The CDR3 spells CASRARVYEQYF. CDR3 sequence (DNA): TGTGCCAGCAGGGCCAGGGTCTACGAGCAGTACTTC.

CDR3 DNA sequence: TGTGCCAGCAGCGATGATGGGGGGACAGATACGCAGTATTTT. As protein: CASSDDGGTDTQYF. The chain carries TRBV9 and TRBJ2-3; D may be TRBD2 (6 bases). Germline assignment: CDR1 SGDLS and CDR2 YYNGEE. The CDR3 length is 14 residues. Trimming removed 3 bases from V and 3 bases from J, with 11 bases in between.

DNA for the CDR3: TGTGCCAGCAGTTCAGGGACCTCCGCGTACAATGAGCAGTTCTTC. Amino acids: CASSSGTSAYNEQFF. The chain recombines TRBV2 with TRBJ2-1, with D perhaps TRBD1 or TRBD2 (5 bases each). This CDR3 region has 15 residues. The germline CDR1 and CDR2 sequences are SNHLY and FYNNEI. With 5 bases removed from V and 4 bases from J, the gap between germline ends came to 15 bases.

This clone was detected many times. The V call is TRBV7-9, the J call TRBJ2-1; D may be TRBD1 (5 bases). Trimming stripped 1 base from V and 6 bases from J, with 10 bases between. This CDR3 is built from 14 residues. In germline, CDR1 is SEHNR, CDR2 FQNEAQ (reference sequence). CDR3 nucleotides: TGTGCCAGCAGCTTAGATAAGGGGATCAATGAGCAGTTCTTC. This translates into CASSLDKGINEQFF. The complete variable domain, with remaining parts taken from reference TRBV7-9 and TRBJ2-1, reads DTGVSQNPRHKITKRGQNVTFRCDPISEHNRLYWYRQTLGQGPEFLTYFQNEAQLEKSRLLSDRFSAERPKGSFSTLEIQRTEQGDSAMYLCASSLDKGINEQFFGPGTRLTVL.

As for this clone: The sample contains more than one DNA sequence encoding this CDR3. The chain joins TRBV6-5 to TRBJ2-1; D is undetermined. Germline values: CDR1 MNHEY, CDR2 SVGAGI. V lost 5 bases to trimming and J lost 5 bases, with 4 bases between them. This CDR3 is 11 amino acids long. The CDR3 reads CASSRDNEQFF. The CDR3 nucleotides are TGTGCCAGCAGTCGGGACAATGAGCAGTTCTTC.